This T cell receptor beta chain was documented in a study of T cell changes during pregnancy in multiple sclerosis. The method was immunoSEQ multiplex PCR; TCRdb's version includes in-frame clones alone and lacks a portion of them. The sample carries tens of thousands of clones, 85% to 90% recorded once. Sequences were derived from CD4+ T cells from peripheral blood mononuclear cells, sampled in the first trimester of pregnancy. This sequence originates from a female donor with multiple sclerosis, enrolled in a pregnancy study.

The DNA of the CDR3 is TGCAGCACCTGGACTAGCGGGAGCAATGAGCAGTTCTTC. This translates into CSTWTSGSNEQFF. V gene TRBV29-1 combines with J gene TRBJ2-1, with 13 positions matching TRBD2. Trimming removed 8 bases from V and 6 bases from J; junction bases left unmatched: 4. Germline-derived CDR1 and CDR2 are SQVTM and ANQGSEA. There are 13 residues in the CDR3.